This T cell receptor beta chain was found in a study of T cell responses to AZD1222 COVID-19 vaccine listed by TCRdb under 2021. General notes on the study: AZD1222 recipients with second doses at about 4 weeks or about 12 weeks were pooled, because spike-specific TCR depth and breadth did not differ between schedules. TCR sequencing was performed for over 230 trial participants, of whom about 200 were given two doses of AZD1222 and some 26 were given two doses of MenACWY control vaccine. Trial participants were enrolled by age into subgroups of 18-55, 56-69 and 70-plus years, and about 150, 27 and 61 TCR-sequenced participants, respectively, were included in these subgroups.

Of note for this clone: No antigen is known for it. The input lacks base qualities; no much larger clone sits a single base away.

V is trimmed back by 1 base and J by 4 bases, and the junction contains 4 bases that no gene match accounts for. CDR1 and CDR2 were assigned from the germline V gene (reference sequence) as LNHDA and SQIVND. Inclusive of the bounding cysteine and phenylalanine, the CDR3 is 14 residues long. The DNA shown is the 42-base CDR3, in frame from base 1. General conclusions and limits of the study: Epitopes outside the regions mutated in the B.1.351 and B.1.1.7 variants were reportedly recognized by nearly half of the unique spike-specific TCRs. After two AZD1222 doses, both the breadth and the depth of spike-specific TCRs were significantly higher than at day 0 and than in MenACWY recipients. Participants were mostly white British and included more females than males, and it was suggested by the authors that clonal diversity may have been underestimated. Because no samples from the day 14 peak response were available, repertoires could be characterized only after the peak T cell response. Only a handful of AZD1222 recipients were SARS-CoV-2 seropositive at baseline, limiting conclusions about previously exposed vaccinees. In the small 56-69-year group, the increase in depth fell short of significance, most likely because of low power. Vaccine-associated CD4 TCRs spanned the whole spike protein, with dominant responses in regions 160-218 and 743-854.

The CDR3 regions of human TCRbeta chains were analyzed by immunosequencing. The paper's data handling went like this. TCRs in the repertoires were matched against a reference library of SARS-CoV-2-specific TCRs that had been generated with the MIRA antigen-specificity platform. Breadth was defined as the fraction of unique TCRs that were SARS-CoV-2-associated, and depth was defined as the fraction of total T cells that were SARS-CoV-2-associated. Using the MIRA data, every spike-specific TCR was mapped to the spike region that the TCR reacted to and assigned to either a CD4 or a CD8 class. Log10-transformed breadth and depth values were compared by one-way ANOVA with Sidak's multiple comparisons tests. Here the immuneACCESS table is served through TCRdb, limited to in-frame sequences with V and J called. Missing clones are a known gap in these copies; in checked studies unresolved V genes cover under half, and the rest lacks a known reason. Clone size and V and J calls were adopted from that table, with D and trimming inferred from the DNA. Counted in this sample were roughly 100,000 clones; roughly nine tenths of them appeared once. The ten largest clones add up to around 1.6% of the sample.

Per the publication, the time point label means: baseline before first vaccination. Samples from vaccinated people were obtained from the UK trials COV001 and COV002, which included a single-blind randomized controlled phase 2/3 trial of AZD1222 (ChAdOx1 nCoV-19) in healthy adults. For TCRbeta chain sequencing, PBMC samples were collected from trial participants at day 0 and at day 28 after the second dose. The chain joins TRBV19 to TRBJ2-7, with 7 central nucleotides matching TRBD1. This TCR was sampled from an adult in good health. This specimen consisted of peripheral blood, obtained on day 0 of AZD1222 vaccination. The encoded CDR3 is CASSIGTGDYEQYF. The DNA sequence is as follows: TGTGCCAGTAGTATAGGGACAGGAGATTACGAGCAGTACTTC. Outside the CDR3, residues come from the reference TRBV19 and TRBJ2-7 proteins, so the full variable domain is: DGGITQSPKYLFRKEGQNVTLSCEQNLNHDAMYWYRQDPGQGLRLIYYSQIVNDFQKGDIAEGYSVSREKKESFPLTVTSAQKNPTAFYLCASSIGTGDYEQYFGPGTRLTVT.